These 29 T cell receptor beta chains came from one sample sequenced in a study of response to subunit inactivated influenza vaccine. MiXCR was run by TCRdb on the RT-PCR reads, yielding one entry per CDR3 protein. The table includes hundreds of thousands of distinct CDR3 sequences, 14% detected once. Sequenced material: PBMCs from blood, taken 14 days before vaccination. These receptors all come from a man aged 50-60 years who received an inactivated influenza vaccine.

V gene TRBV5-1 combines with J gene TRBJ2-1; 7 bases are a match to TRBD1. Germline assignment: CDR1 SGHRS and CDR2 YFSETQ. The CDR3 is made up of 15 amino acids. V dropped 5 bases and J dropped 5; count of bases not matched to a gene: 10. CDR3 protein: CASSSREDRNNEQFF. In DNA, the CDR3 is TGCGCCAGCAGTTCACGTGAGGACAGGAACAATGAGCAGTTCTTC.

This clonotype was found a few times. The chain combines TRBV20-1 with TRBJ2-5; D remains unclear. Germline CDR1 DFQATT, CDR2 SNEGSKA (reference sequence). V gave up 2 bases and J gave up 2 bases, with 9 bases separating them. The length of the CDR3 is 13 residues. As DNA, the CDR3 is TGCAGTGCTAGAAAAGACTTACAAGAGACCCAGTACTTC. This encodes CSARKDLQETQYF.

The rearrangement uses TRBV4-3 and TRBJ2-3; 9 bases fit TRBD1. Germline V CDR1 and CDR2: LGHNA, YSLEER. CDR3 size: 18 residues. J lost 2 bases, V lost 0 bases, and 9 bases had no gene match. The chain's CDR3 is CASSQDAGQGPPTDTQYF. CDR3 in DNA: TGCGCCAGCAGCCAAGATGCGGGACAGGGTCCCCCCACAGATACGCAGTATTTT.

This clonotype was observed at least ten times. The chain is built from TRBV28 and TRBJ2-1; perhaps TRBD1 as D (5 bases). CDR1 is MDHEN and CDR2 is SYDVKM in the germline V gene. V was clipped by 6 bases and J by 1 base, with 13 bases between them. The CDR3 totals 15 residues. The CDR3: CASSSDTMSYNEQFF. CDR3 nucleotide sequence: TGTGCCAGCAGCTCGGACACGATGTCCTACAATGAGCAGTTCTTC.

The rearrangement links TRBV29-1 to TRBJ2-5; 7 bases fit TRBD1. CDR1 and CDR2 (germline): SQVTM, ANQGSEA. V shed 3 bases, J shed 2 bases, and the junction held 3 bases outside the gene matches. CDR3 length: 13 amino acids. The CDR3 coding sequence is TGCAGCGTTGAGACAGGGTCTCAAGAGACCCAGTACTTC. This gives the protein CSVETGSQETQYF.

This sequence joins TRBV18 and TRBJ1-5, with TRBD1 identical over 7 bases. In germline, CDR1 is KGHSH, CDR2 LQKENI. This CDR3 comprises 14 residues. The V gene end was trimmed by 6 bases and the J gene end by 4 bases; junction bases not matched to a gene: 6. In DNA form, the CDR3 reads TGTGCCAGCTCGATAGACAGGGTTAATCAGCCCCAGCATTTT. It translates to CASSIDRVNQPQHF.

This clonotype has just a few counts. The gene calls are TRBV25-1 and TRBJ2-2, with D hard to call. Germline values: CDR1 MGHDK, CDR2 SYGVNS. The CDR3 spans 15 residues. Trimming took 4 bases from V and 0 from J, leaving 9 bases between them. CDR3 coding DNA: TGTGCCAGCAGTGTAGATCTTACGAACACCGGGGAGCTGTTTTTT. It translates to CASSVDLTNTGELFF.

This clonotype was observed many times. The CDR3 protein is CASENGFSGANVLTF. CDR3 DNA sequence: TGTGCCAGTGAGAACGGGTTCTCTGGGGCCAACGTCCTGACTTTC. V gene TRBV6-2 or TRBV6-3 combines with J gene TRBJ2-6, with D unclear. Germline CDR1 reads MNHEY; CDR2 reads SVGEGT. This CDR3 spans 15 amino acids. V was trimmed by 9 bases and J by 0 bases, leaving 12 bases between them.

There are many counts of this clonotype. The chain links TRBV11-2 to TRBJ2-2, with TRBD2 matching over 7 bases. This CDR3 is 14 amino acids long. Germline V CDR1 and CDR2: SGHAT, FQNNGV. Trimming took 2 bases from V and 8 from J; bases not matched to a gene: 5. The CDR3 sequence is CASSLRTAGGELFF. In DNA form, the CDR3 reads TGTGCCAGCAGCTTACGAACAGCGGGGGGGGAGCTGTTTTTT.

This chain connects TRBV12-3 or TRBV12-4 to TRBJ2-7; 9 nucleotides agree with TRBD2. V was pared by 6 bases and J by 4 bases, with 4 bases of the junction left unmatched. This CDR3 is built from 13 residues. The CDR3: CASSLAGWYEQYF. The CDR3 region has the DNA TGTGCCAGCAGCCTAGCGGGATGGTACGAGCAGTACTTC.

J is TRBJ2-1 and V is TRBV20-1; possibly TRBD1 or TRBD2 for D (6 bases each). This CDR3 is built from 16 residues. Trimming shortened V by 0 bases and J by 2 bases, and 14 bases separated the two germline ends. Germline V gene sequence: CDR1 DFQATT, CDR2 SNEGSKA (reference sequence). As DNA, the CDR3 is TGCAGTGCTAGAGATCACAAGGGGGGAACCTACAATGAGCAGTTCTTC. Protein sequence: CSARDHKGGTYNEQFF.

This clonotype came up a few times. V usage is TRBV14 and J usage is TRBJ1-5; D perhaps matches TRBD1 (6 bases). Per the germline V gene, CDR1 is SGHDN and CDR2 is FVKESK. The CDR3 contains 16 residues. V dropped 7 bases and J dropped 2 bases, with 18 bases sitting between them. In DNA, the CDR3 is TGTGCCAGCATCAACGATGGGGGGCAGGGCAATCAGCCCCAGCATTTT. Translating it yields CASINDGGQGNQPQHF.

The V call is TRBV7-2, the J call TRBJ2-3, with TRBD1 as a possible D gene (6 bases). The CDR3 has 15 residues. The germline V and J ends were trimmed by 2 bases and 1 base, with 10 bases remaining between them. Germline loops: CDR1 SGHTA, CDR2 FQGNSA. CDR3 coding DNA: TGTGCCAGCAGCTTACTGGGGGCCGGCACAGATACGCAGTATTTT. It translates to CASSLLGAGTDTQYF.

This clonotype was detected a few times. The chain combines TRBV9 with TRBJ2-2, with D possibly matching TRBD2 (7 bases). From germline, CDR1 is SGDLS and CDR2 YYNGEE. The CDR3 consists of 17 residues. Deletions cut 6 bases from V and 0 bases from J, with 18 bases between. The CDR3 bases are TGTGCCAGCACCGACCGGACAGCGGGACCGAACACCGGGGAGCTGTTTTTT. Translation: CASTDRTAGPNTGELFF.

The table lists this clonotype with a few counts. The chain employs TRBV4-2 and TRBJ2-7; 10 bases are shared with TRBD2. The V gene end was trimmed by 2 bases and the J gene end by 3 bases; junction bases not matched to a gene: 7. Germline V CDR1 and CDR2: LGHNA, YNFKEQ. The CDR3 has 16 residues. The DNA of the CDR3 is TGTGCCAGCAGCCAATCGTCTAGCGGGAGAGGCTACGAGCAGTACTTC. Encoded protein: CASSQSSSGRGYEQYF.

This chain links TRBV7-2 with TRBJ2-7, with 12 bases lining up with TRBD1. CDR1 and CDR2 (germline): SGHTA, FQGNSA. V shed 6 bases and J 5 bases; nucleotides not matched to a gene: 8. CDR3 size: 15 residues. DNA for the CDR3: TGTGCCAGCAGTTTACCGGGACAGGGGGCTGACGAGCAGTACTTC. Its protein is CASSLPGQGADEQYF.

This clonotype was found a few times. CDR3 sequence reads: CASSQDGNSYEQYF. The DNA of the CDR3 is TGTGCCAGCAGCCAAGACGGGAATTCCTACGAGCAGTACTTC. The rearrangement links TRBV4-2 to TRBJ2-7; a weak D match, TRBD2 (5 bases). From germline, CDR1 is LGHNA and CDR2 YNFKEQ. The CDR3 sequence is 14 residues long. With 0 bases removed from V and 1 base from J, the gap between germline ends came to 7 bases.

This clonotype was seen many times. The chain recombines TRBV30 with TRBJ2-3; 9 nucleotides match TRBD2. After removal of 1 base from V and 6 bases from J, the junction contained 5 bases not matched to a gene. The V gene's germline CDR1 is GTSNPN and CDR2 SVGIG (reference sequence). The CDR3 runs to 14 residues. DNA of the CDR3: TGTGCCTGGAGTGGGGTAGCGGGAGCCGATACGCAGTATTTT. Protein sequence: CAWSGVAGADTQYF. Together with reference TRBV30 and TRBJ2-3, the CDR3 gives the full variable domain: SQTIHQWPATLVQPVGSPLSLECTVEGTSNPNLYWYRQAAGRGLQLLFYSVGIGQISSEVPQNLSASRPQDRQFILSSKKLLLSDSGFYLCAWSGVAGADTQYFGPGTRLTVL.

A few counts support this clonotype. J is TRBJ2-1 and V is TRBV18; 8 positions agree with TRBD1. The CDR3 sequence is 15 residues long. V lost 3 bases and J lost 5; bases outside the gene matches: 6. From germline, CDR1 is KGHSH and CDR2 LQKENI. In nucleotides, the CDR3 is TGTGCCAGCTCACCGGCGAGGACAGGGAACAATGAGCAGTTCTTC. Amino acid sequence: CASSPARTGNNEQFF. Based on the CDR3 plus reference TRBV18 and TRBJ2-1, the full variable domain is NAGVMQNPRHLVRRRGQEARLRCSPMKGHSHVYWYRQLPEEGLKFMVYLQKENIIDESGMPKERFSAEFPKEGPSILRIQQVVRGDSAAYFCASSPARTGNNEQFFGPGTRLTVL.

This sequence joins TRBV24-1 and TRBJ2-2, with D perhaps being TRBD1 or TRBD2 (5 bases each). V was cut by 0 bases and J by 4 bases, with 17 bases left in between. Germline loops: CDR1 KGHDR, CDR2 SFDVKD. This CDR3 comprises 18 residues. CDR3 sequence: CATSDLQTGVRGTGELFF. In DNA form, the CDR3 reads TGTGCCACCAGTGATTTGCAAACAGGCGTGAGGGGCACCGGGGAGCTGTTTTTT.

This chain joins TRBV20-1 and TRBJ1-2; D remains ambiguous. Per the germline V gene, CDR1 is DFQATT and CDR2 is SNEGSKA (reference sequence). CDR3 size: 14 residues. Trimming removed 0 bases from V and 2 bases from J, with 10 bases in between. The CDR3 DNA reads as TGCAGTGCTAGAGATCTCCACGGGAACTATGGCTACACCTTC. Protein product: CSARDLHGNYGYTF.

The chain combines TRBV6-1 with TRBJ2-5, with TRBD1 matching over 12 bases. In germline, CDR1 is MNHNS, CDR2 SASEGT. Trimming cost V 7 bases and J 5 bases; bases outside gene matches: 8. This CDR3 is built from 15 residues. CDR3 protein: CASTWGQGARETQYF. The CDR3 DNA reads as TGTGCCAGCACCTGGGGACAGGGGGCGCGGGAGACCCAGTACTTC.

The rearrangement links TRBV24-1 to TRBJ2-2; 9 nucleotides agree with TRBD1. J lost 4 bases, V lost 4 bases, and 6 bases had no gene match. Germline V CDR1 and CDR2: KGHDR, SFDVKD. The CDR3 totals 16 residues. CDR3 loop: CATSEVTGGVTGELFF. The CDR3 DNA reads TGTGCCACCAGTGAGGTTACAGGGGGCGTCACCGGGGAGCTGTTTTTT.

This clonotype came up a few times. V gene TRBV5-1 combines with J gene TRBJ1-1; D remains unclear. Germline loops: CDR1 SGHRS, CDR2 YFSETQ. Deletions cut 4 bases from V and 1 base from J, with 5 bases between. The length of the CDR3 is 12 residues. The CDR3 reads CASSRPNTEAFF. CDR3 in DNA: TGCGCCAGCAGCAGGCCGAACACTGAAGCTTTCTTT.

V usage is TRBV6-5 and J usage is TRBJ2-3; D is undetermined. Trimming removed 2 bases from V and 3 bases from J, with 6 bases in between. Germline V gene lookup returns CDR1 MNHEY and CDR2 SVGAGI. The CDR3 length is 13 residues. Here the CDR3 reads CASSYMQTDTQYF. CDR3 nucleotide sequence: TGTGCCAGCAGTTACATGCAGACAGATACGCAGTATTTT.

This clonotype was seen a few times. CDR3 region: CASSWGDRTTNEKLFF. In nucleotides, the CDR3 is TGCGCCAGCAGCTGGGGGGACCGAACAACTAATGAAAAACTGTTTTTT. This chain connects TRBV5-1 to TRBJ1-4, with D possibly being TRBD1 (5 bases). The CDR3 length is 16 residues. The ends were cut back, 3 bases at V and 0 bases at J, with 12 bases in the middle. Germline loops: CDR1 SGHRS, CDR2 YFSETQ.

This clonotype has a handful of counts. The chain has TRBV2 and TRBJ1-5; 9 bases are shared with TRBD1. Germline loops: CDR1 SNHLY, CDR2 FYNNEI. J gave up 3 bases and V 6 bases, and 12 bases lay outside the gene matches. The CDR3 extends over 17 amino acids. DNA for the CDR3: TGTGCCAGCAGAGGGGACAGGGTTTATACCTCCAATCAGCCCCAGCATTTT. It specifies CASRGDRVYTSNQPQHF.

This clonotype was seen only a few times. This chain uses TRBV28 with TRBJ1-1; D gene uncertain. Trimming cost V 2 bases and J 5 bases, with 12 bases left between them. The CDR3 is 14 residues long. The germline gives CDR1 MDHEN, CDR2 SYDVKM. CDR3 sequence reads: CASSLDPPGTEAFF. CDR3 sequence (DNA): TGTGCCAGCAGTTTAGACCCCCCGGGGACTGAAGCTTTCTTT.

The rearrangement links TRBV6-1 to TRBJ2-3; weak D call: TRBD2 (6 bases). The CDR3 is 14 amino acids. CDR1 is MNHNS, CDR2 SASEGT, per germline. V was trimmed by 6 bases and J by 1 base, leaving 11 bases between them. The CDR3 nucleotides are TGTGCCAGCAGACAACCTAGCGGCACAGATACGCAGTATTTT. Protein: CASRQPSGTDTQYF.